Each of the 29 T cell receptor beta chains below was sequenced from the same sample in a study of cytomegalovirus exposure and HLA in healthy donors. PCR primers comprised 60 Vbeta and 13 Jbeta primers. Here immunoSEQ multiplex PCR was the method, and the copy in TCRdb shows in-frame clones only, minus some. This sample yields 95,000 to 150,000 clones, of which 55% to 65% are seen a single time; about 9.1% belongs to the top ten. What was sequenced was PBMCs. These receptors were taken from a man aged 35-49 years in good health and CMV-seropositive.

This clone has only a few counts. This chain joins TRBV7-9 and TRBJ1-1; D is unclear. V gave up 5 bases and J gave up 3 bases, with 7 bases separating them. Germline CDR1 reads SEHNR; CDR2 reads FQNEAQ (reference sequence). The CDR3 runs 12 residues. In DNA form, the CDR3 reads TGTGCCAGCAGCCCGCAGGACACTGAAGCTTTCTTT. This codes for CASSPQDTEAFF. The variable domain in full, completed from reference TRBV7-9 and TRBJ1-1, reads DTGVSQNPRHKITKRGQNVTFRCDPISEHNRLYWYRQTLGQGPEFLTYFQNEAQLEKSRLLSDRFSAERPKGSFSTLEIQRTEQGDSAMYLCASSPQDTEAFFGQGTRLTVV.

This clone was detected a few times. The chain carries TRBV2 and TRBJ2-2; TRBD2 matches 9 bases. The CDR3 length is 15 residues. Germline loops: CDR1 SNHLY, CDR2 FYNNEI. With V trimmed by 6 bases and J by 5 bases, 7 bases remained unmatched. The CDR3 region is CASSPQLAGTGELFF. The CDR3 DNA is TGTGCCAGCAGCCCACAGCTAGCGGGGACCGGGGAGCTGTTTTTT.

In DNA form, the CDR3 reads TGTGCCAGCAGTTTATATGGGGACAGGGGTATTGGCTACACCTTC. This sequence encodes CASSLYGDRGIGYTF. The J gene is TRBJ1-2, the V gene TRBV27; 10 nucleotides agree with TRBD1. Germline lookup yields CDR1 MNHEY and CDR2 SMNVEV (reference sequence). There are 15 residues in the CDR3. J was trimmed by 7 bases and V by 1 base; bases with no gene match: 6.

V gene TRBV5-1 combines with J gene TRBJ1-1, with D maybe TRBD1 (5 bases). The CDR3 totals 16 residues. The germline CDR1 and CDR2 sequences are SGHRS and YFSETQ. Trimming left V 2 bases short and J 3 bases short, with 17 bases between. Written as DNA, the CDR3 is TGCGCCAGCAGCTTACCCACCGACAGCCGAGACACTGAAGCTTTCTTT. It translates to CASSLPTDSRDTEAFF.

The CDR3 here is CASRRASGSFVNEQFF. The CDR3 DNA reads as TGTGCCAGCAGAAGGGCTAGCGGGAGCTTCGTCAATGAGCAGTTCTTC. The chain joins TRBV27 to TRBJ2-1, with TRBD2 matching over 10 bases. CDR1 and CDR2 (germline): MNHEY, SMNVEV (reference sequence). This CDR3 has 16 residues. V trimming: 6 bases; J trimming: 6 bases; junction bases outside the gene matches: 11.

The CDR3 bases are TGTGCCAGCAGTTTGGACACTAATACGCAGTATTTT. Residues: CASSLDTNTQYF. V usage is TRBV2 and J usage is TRBJ2-3, with D perhaps TRBD1 (5 bases). From germline, CDR1 is SNHLY and CDR2 FYNNEI. V lost 5 bases and J 7 bases, leaving 10 bases between the germline ends. The CDR3 has 12 residues.

The rearrangement uses TRBV4-1 and TRBJ1-2; D is possibly TRBD1 (5 bases). The CDR3 is made up of 16 amino acids. Germline V lookup: CDR1 MGHRA, CDR2 YSYEKL. The ends were cut back, 1 base at V and 4 bases at J, with 16 bases in the middle. The CDR3 DNA is TGCGCCAGCAGCCAAGGGTGGGGGGAACCTAGCTATGGCTACACCTTC. Its protein is CASSQGWGEPSYGYTF.

The V call is TRBV5-1, the J call TRBJ2-3; 10 nucleotides align to TRBD2. CDR1 and CDR2 from the germline V gene are SGHRS and YFSETQ. The CDR3 consists of 15 residues. J lost 2 bases, V lost 2 bases, and 2 bases had no gene match. CDR3 nucleotide sequence: TGCGCCAGCAGCTTTCTAGCGGGGGCCACAGATACGCAGTATTTT. Translation: CASSFLAGATDTQYF.

The chain carries TRBV18 and TRBJ1-3; D is possibly TRBD1 (5 bases). V lost 2 bases to trimming and J lost 7 bases, with 12 bases between them. This CDR3 has 14 amino acids. The germline V gene encodes CDR1 KGHSH and CDR2 LQKENI. CDR3 bases: TGTGCCAGCTCACCAGGGGGAGGCAGGAACACCATATATTTT. This gives the protein CASSPGGGRNTIYF.

This clone was found a few times. J is TRBJ1-1 and V is TRBV4-1; D not resolved. The CDR3 covers 14 residues. Germline V lookup: CDR1 MGHRA, CDR2 YSYEKL. Deletions cut 4 bases from V and 5 bases from J, with 14 bases between. In nucleotides, the CDR3 is TGCGCCAGCAGCCGCGACGGAGGTGCTACTGAAGCTTTCTTT. Translating gives CASSRDGGATEAFF.

V and J are TRBV5-6 and TRBJ2-5, with 8 bases identical to TRBD1. Germline assignment: CDR1 SGHDT and CDR2 YYEEEE. The ends lost 0 bases at V and 13 bases at J; junction bases unmatched: 5. The CDR3 totals 12 residues. The DNA for the CDR3 is TGTGCCAGCAGCTTGGCACAGGGGGTTGGGTACTTC. Translating it yields CASSLAQGVGYF.

The CDR3 loop is CASSWGQGYEQYF. CDR3 nucleotides: TGTGCCAGCAGCTGGGGACAGGGCTACGAGCAGTACTTC. The chain carries TRBV5-8 and TRBJ2-7, with TRBD1 matching over 9 bases. The CDR3 is 13 residues long. The germline V gene encodes CDR1 SGHTS and CDR2 YDEGEE. Trimming removed 3 bases from V and 3 bases from J; junction bases left unmatched: 1.

This clone was detected a few times. This chain links TRBV28 with TRBJ2-5, with D perhaps matching TRBD2 (6 bases). This CDR3 has 15 residues. Germline V gene data show CDR1 as MDHEN and CDR2 as SYDVKM. V lost 6 bases and J 5 bases, leaving 19 bases between the germline ends. CDR3 sequence: CASSIGGSRRETQYF. The CDR3 nucleotides read TGTGCCAGCAGCATCGGGGGTTCGAGGAGGGAGACCCAGTACTTC.

The CDR3 bases are TGTGCCAGCAGTTTGGCGAGGGTATTGTATGGCTACACCTTC. As protein: CASSLARVLYGYTF. This chain joins TRBV28 and TRBJ1-2; D remains ambiguous. Germline lookup yields CDR1 MDHEN and CDR2 SYDVKM. The CDR3 is made up of 14 amino acids. V lost 3 bases and J 5 bases, leaving 13 bases between the germline ends.

V is TRBV7-9 and J is TRBJ2-7; possible D gene TRBD2, 6 bases. The V gene lost 5 bases and the J gene lost 3 bases, with 14 bases spanning the gap. Germline values: CDR1 SEHNR, CDR2 FQNEAQ (reference sequence). The CDR3 runs 14 residues. In DNA form, the CDR3 reads TGTGCCAGCAGCACCCGACTAGGGGACTACGAGCAGTACTTC. This translates into CASSTRLGDYEQYF.

There are a few counts of this clone. The chain joins TRBV9 to TRBJ2-3; 9 nucleotides line up with TRBD1. The CDR3 is made up of 15 amino acids. Germline lookup yields CDR1 SGDLS and CDR2 YYNGEE. V trimming: 1 base; J trimming: 10 bases; junction bases outside the gene matches: 10. The CDR3 DNA reads TGTGCCAGCAGCGTAACCCCTTCGACAGGGGGAGCGCAGTATTTT. Protein product: CASSVTPSTGGAQYF.

This clone has more than one count but fewer than ten. The V call is TRBV14, the J call TRBJ2-7, with 8 bases that match TRBD2. The CDR3 is made up of 16 amino acids. J gave up 4 bases and V 2 bases, and 10 bases lay outside the gene matches. Germline values: CDR1 SGHDN, CDR2 FVKESK. Written as DNA, the CDR3 is TGTGCCAGCAGCCAAACCGGGACTAGGGGTGGGTACGAGCAGTACTTC. Residues: CASSQTGTRGGYEQYF.

This clone was detected a few times. This chain connects TRBV2 to TRBJ2-7, with no clear D. The CDR3 sequence is 13 residues long. The V end lost 3 bases, the J end lost 2 bases, and 8 bases lay between the germline ends. CDR1 is SNHLY, CDR2 FYNNEI, per germline. The DNA for the CDR3 is TGTGCCAGCAGTGAGTCAGGTCCCTACGAGCAGTACTTC. It yields the protein CASSESGPYEQYF.

This clone occurred a few times. The V gene is TRBV28, the J gene TRBJ2-3, with 9 bases lining up with TRBD1. V shed 1 base, J shed 4 bases, and the junction held 3 bases outside the gene matches. Germline values: CDR1 MDHEN, CDR2 SYDVKM. The CDR3 is 15 amino acids. The CDR3 region has the DNA TGTGCCAGCAGTTTATACAGGGGGCGCCCAGATACGCAGTATTTT. Protein: CASSLYRGRPDTQYF.

This clone turned up a few times. V and J are TRBV7-9 and TRBJ1-1; unclear D gene. Germline lookup yields CDR1 SEHNR and CDR2 FQNEAQ (reference sequence). V dropped 5 bases and J dropped 8 bases, with 12 bases sitting between them. The CDR3 is made up of 12 amino acids. For the CDR3, the DNA is TGTGCCAGCAGCCCCCAGGCTCTAGAAGCTTTCTTT. It codes for CASSPQALEAFF. The full variable domain, completed using reference TRBV7-9 and TRBJ1-1, is DTGVSQNPRHKITKRGQNVTFRCDPISEHNRLYWYRQTLGQGPEFLTYFQNEAQLEKSRLLSDRFSAERPKGSFSTLEIQRTEQGDSAMYLCASSPQALEAFFGQGTRLTVV.

This clone was seen once. The genes are TRBV4-1 and TRBJ2-5; D is uncertain. The V gene's germline CDR1 is MGHRA and CDR2 YSYEKL. This CDR3 spans 16 amino acids. Trimming removed 4 bases from V and 2 bases from J, with 17 bases in between. CDR3 protein: CASSRDHTANQETQYF. The CDR3 nucleotides read TGCGCCAGCAGCCGAGATCACACAGCAAATCAAGAGACCCAGTACTTC.

The chain joins TRBV10-3 to TRBJ2-2; 8 bases are a match to TRBD1. Losses at the gene ends were 5 bases for V and 1 base for J; bases not matched to a gene: 6. Germline assignment: CDR1 ENHRY and CDR2 SYGVKD. The CDR3 runs 16 residues. The CDR3 DNA is TGTGCCATCAGTTCCCCCGGGACAGGGAACACCGGGGAGCTGTTTTTT. This sequence encodes CAISSPGTGNTGELFF.

The rearrangement uses TRBV19 and TRBJ2-1; no firm D call. The CDR3 is 13 amino acids. Germline V gene sequence: CDR1 LNHDA, CDR2 SQIVND (reference sequence). With 0 bases removed from V and 10 bases from J, the gap between germline ends came to 10 bases. The CDR3, as DNA: TGTGCCAGTAGTATAGATGGCGGCGACGAGCAGTTCTTC. It translates to CASSIDGGDEQFF.

This clone was picked up one time. The chain joins TRBV10-1 to TRBJ2-5; D is possibly TRBD2 (5 bases). The ends were cut back, 4 bases at V and 1 base at J, with 7 bases in the middle. CDR1 WNHNN and CDR2 SYGVQD come from the germline V gene (reference sequence). The CDR3 spans 13 residues. The CDR3 spells CASSGTFQETQYF. In nucleotides, the CDR3 is TGCGCCAGCAGTGGGACTTTCCAAGAGACCCAGTACTTC.

V gene TRBV19 combines with J gene TRBJ1-5; TRBD1 is a possible D gene (5 bases). Germline lookup yields CDR1 LNHDA and CDR2 SQIVND (reference sequence). V was clipped by 0 bases and J by 2 bases, with 8 bases between them. There are 15 residues in the CDR3. CDR3 DNA: TGTGCCAGTAGTATAGAAGGCAGGGGCAATCAGCCCCAGCATTTT. Translation: CASSIEGRGNQPQHF.

The chain carries TRBV11-3 and TRBJ2-7; 10 nucleotides match TRBD1. V lost 5 bases, J lost 2 bases, and 6 bases stayed unmatched. CDR1 and CDR2 (germline): SGHNT, YENEEA. The CDR3 runs 15 residues. CDR3 loop: CASSLGGTGAYEQYF. The CDR3 nucleotides read TGTGCCAGCAGCCTGGGGGGGACAGGGGCCTACGAGCAGTACTTC.

The V gene is TRBV5-1, the J gene TRBJ1-1, with no clear D. This CDR3 is built from 14 residues. V gave up 0 bases and J gave up 0 bases, with 6 bases separating them. The germline gives CDR1 SGHRS, CDR2 YFSETQ. In DNA form, the CDR3 reads TGCGCCAGCAGCTTGGTCCCGGTGAACACTGAAGCTTTCTTT. It specifies CASSLVPVNTEAFF.

The chain couples TRBV29-1 to TRBJ2-3, with 12 positions matching TRBD2. Germline V lookup: CDR1 SQVTM, CDR2 ANQGSEA. This CDR3 region has 14 residues. V gave up 6 bases and J gave up 0 bases; unmatched junction bases: 1. The CDR3 loop reads CSVGTSGSTDTQYF. In DNA form, the CDR3 reads TGCAGCGTCGGGACTAGCGGGAGCACAGATACGCAGTATTTT.

This chain joins TRBV9 and TRBJ2-4; 8 nucleotides agree with TRBD2. The CDR3 covers 14 residues. After removal of 3 bases from V and 6 bases from J, the junction contained 5 bases not matched to a gene. The germline gives CDR1 SGDLS, CDR2 YYNGEE. For the CDR3, the DNA is TGTGCCAGCAGCGCCTCCGGACTAGCAAACATTCAGTACTTC. This translates into CASSASGLANIQYF.